Below, 23 T cell receptor beta chains from the same sample are listed, as sequenced in a study of T cell responses to AZD1222 COVID-19 vaccine. Repertoires were generated with immunoSEQ multiplex PCR, while TCRdb's copy carries only in-frame clones and drops some. The repertoire includes about 73,000 clones, approximately 89% of them detected once, and over 7.5% sits in the top ten. The sample consisted of peripheral blood, taken 28 days after the second AZD1222 dose. The origin of the receptors is an adult who received the AZD1222 COVID-19 vaccine.

The chain carries TRBV30 and TRBJ2-5; the match to TRBD1 covers 10 bases. CDR1 GTSNPN and CDR2 SVGIG come from the germline V gene (reference sequence). V was pared by 2 bases and J by 2 bases, with 5 bases of the junction left unmatched. This CDR3 contains 15 residues. The CDR3 DNA reads as TGTGCCTGGAGTACGCCGGGACAGGGGCAAGAGACCCAGTACTTC. Its protein is CAWSTPGQGQETQYF.

V is TRBV9 and J is TRBJ2-1; TRBD2 might be the D (5 bases). Germline CDR1 SGDLS, CDR2 YYNGEE. The length of the CDR3 is 14 residues. The CDR3 DNA reads as TGTGCAAGCTCGGAGCGGACCACCTACAATGAGCAGTTCTTC. It encodes CASSERTTYNEQFF.

This chain links TRBV2 with TRBJ1-3; TRBD1 matches 9 bases. After removal of 3 bases from V and 3 bases from J, the junction contained 6 bases not matched to a gene. Germline CDR1 reads SNHLY; CDR2 reads FYNNEI. The CDR3 is 16 residues long. CDR3 amino acids: CASSDRDRVNGNTIYF. CDR3 in DNA: TGTGCCAGCAGTGACCGGGACAGGGTAAATGGAAACACCATATATTTT.

V is TRBV19 and J is TRBJ2-3; D is ambiguous. The CDR3 extends over 14 amino acids. Germline CDR1 is LNHDA and CDR2 is SQIVND (reference sequence). The V end was cut by 5 bases, the J end by 8 bases, with 17 bases between. The CDR3 loop is CASSDPAGRVTQYF. The CDR3 nucleotides read TGTGCCAGTAGTGACCCCGCCGGTAGGGTTACGCAGTATTTT.

The gene calls are TRBV19 and TRBJ1-3; the D gene is possibly TRBD1 (6 bases). V was pared by 7 bases and J by 0 bases, with 25 bases between. The length of the CDR3 is 19 residues. Germline CDR1 LNHDA, CDR2 SQIVND (reference sequence). CDR3 DNA: TGTGCCAGTACCAATAGGGGCGGGGGCAGCTACTCCTCTGGAAACACCATATATTTT. Its protein product is CASTNRGGGSYSSGNTIYF. The full variable domain, with the rest looked up from reference TRBV19 and TRBJ1-3, is DGGITQSPKYLFRKEGQNVTLSCEQNLNHDAMYWYRQDPGQGLRLIYYSQIVNDFQKGDIAEGYSVSREKKESFPLTVTSAQKNPTAFYLCASTNRGGGSYSSGNTIYFGEGSWLTVV.

CDR3 DNA: TGTGCCAGCAGTAGCCCAGGGGAGACTCAAGAGCAGTACGTC. This codes for CASSSPGETQEQYV. J is TRBJ2-7 and V is TRBV6-2 or TRBV6-3, with D tentatively TRBD1 (6 bases). Trimming removed 5 bases from V and 7 bases from J, with 18 bases in between. CDR3 length equals 14 residues. Germline V lookup: CDR1 MNHEY, CDR2 SVGEGT.

The chain combines TRBV20-1 with TRBJ2-7; a possible D gene is TRBD2 (6 bases). Germline V gene sequence: CDR1 DFQATT, CDR2 SNEGSKA (reference sequence). Deletions cut 3 bases from V and 0 bases from J, with 9 bases between. This CDR3 contains 13 residues. Here the CDR3 reads CSASGGSSYEQYF. The CDR3 DNA reads TGCAGTGCTAGTGGAGGGAGCTCCTACGAGCAGTACTTC.

This clone showed up just a few times. V and J are TRBV9 and TRBJ1-2; 7 nucleotides agree with TRBD1. The CDR3 contains 15 residues. V lost 3 bases and J lost 4; bases outside the gene matches: 9. Germline-derived CDR1 and CDR2 are SGDLS and YYNGEE. The CDR3 region has the DNA TGTGCCAGCAGCGCTGACAGGGTGGGAAGCTATGGCTACACCTTC. Protein: CASSADRVGSYGYTF. Drawing the rest from reference TRBV9 and TRBJ1-2, the complete variable domain is DSGVTQTPKHLITATGQRVTLRCSPRSGDLSVYWYQQSLDQGLQFLIQYYNGEERAKGNILERFSAQQFPDLHSELNLSSLELGDSALYFCASSADRVGSYGYTFGSGTRLTVV.

In DNA form, the CDR3 reads TGTGCCAGCGGAGCTTGGGGACTCCAGAACACCGGGGAGCTGTTTTTT. This codes for CASGAWGLQNTGELFF. V gene TRBV5-8 combines with J gene TRBJ2-2; a weak D match, TRBD2 (6 bases). This CDR3 spans 16 amino acids. The germline CDR1 and CDR2 sequences are SGHTS and YDEGEE. V lost 7 bases, J lost 1 base, and 17 bases lay in between.

V usage is TRBV7-3 and J usage is TRBJ2-1; 11 nucleotides align to TRBD2. The CDR3 consists of 15 residues. Germline trimming cut 4 bases from V and 4 bases from J; bases unmatched to any gene: 3. The V gene's germline CDR1 is SGHTA and CDR2 FQGTGA. CDR3 coding DNA: TGTGCCAGCAGCTCGGGACTAGCGGCATACAATGAGCAGTTCTTC. Translated, it gives CASSSGLAAYNEQFF. The variable domain in full, completed from reference TRBV7-3 and TRBJ2-1, reads GAGVSQTPSNKVTEKGKYVELRCDPISGHTALYWYRQSLGQGPEFLIYFQGTGAADDSGLPNDRFFAVRPEGSVSTLKIQRTERGDSAVYLCASSSGLAAYNEQFFGPGTRLTVL.

The CDR3 sequence: CASSGGYGTEAFF. CDR3 DNA: TGTGCCAGCAGCGGGGGGTACGGCACTGAAGCTTTCTTT. The genes are TRBV11-3 and TRBJ1-1, with a weak D call TRBD1 (5 bases). Germline CDR1 SGHNT, CDR2 YENEEA. V lost 5 bases and J 4 bases, leaving 11 bases between the germline ends. CDR3 length: 13 amino acids.

This chain uses TRBV5-4 with TRBJ1-3; D is perhaps TRBD1 (6 bases). The CDR3 is 17 amino acids. V lost 4 bases, J lost 0 bases, and 17 bases lay in between. Germline CDR1 SGHNT, CDR2 YYREEE (reference sequence). The CDR3 reads CASSTERGIASGNTIYF. DNA of the CDR3: TGTGCCAGCAGCACAGAAAGGGGGATTGCCTCTGGAAACACCATATATTTT.

The gene calls are TRBV5-6 and TRBJ2-3; no clear D. Trimming took 0 bases from V and 6 from J, leaving 11 bases between them. CDR3 length: 14 amino acids. Germline V CDR1 and CDR2: SGHDT, YYEEEE. DNA for the CDR3: TGTGCCAGCAGCTTGGGAAGGGTGGGGGATACGCAGTATTTT. Translating gives CASSLGRVGDTQYF. Based on the CDR3 plus reference TRBV5-6 and TRBJ2-3, the full variable domain is DAGVTQSPTHLIKTRGQQVTLRCSPKSGHDTVSWYQQALGQGPQFIFQYYEEEERQRGNFPDRFSGHQFPNYSSELNVNALLLGDSALYLCASSLGRVGDTQYFGPGTRLTVL.

The CDR3 here is CSVNQGPNSPLHF. In DNA, the CDR3 is TGCAGCGTTAATCAGGGCCCTAATTCACCCCTCCACTTT. The chain recombines TRBV29-1 with TRBJ1-6, with D perhaps TRBD1 (5 bases). CDR3 length: 13 residues. The V end was cut by 5 bases, the J end by 6 bases, with 11 bases between. Germline lookup yields CDR1 SQVTM and CDR2 ANQGSEA.

The V gene is TRBV7-3, the J gene TRBJ1-6; no reliable D call. Trimming left V 5 bases short and J 6 bases short, with 8 bases between. Germline CDR1 SGHTA, CDR2 FQGTGA. There are 13 residues in the CDR3. CDR3 DNA sequence: TGTGCCAGCAGCACCCTCCCTAATTCACCCCTCCACTTT. Translation gives CASSTLPNSPLHF.

V gene TRBV27 combines with J gene TRBJ2-5, with 7 bases that match TRBD1. Trimming removed 6 bases from V and 5 bases from J; junction bases left unmatched: 6. The germline gives CDR1 MNHEY, CDR2 SMNVEV (reference sequence). CDR3 length: 13 residues. In DNA, the CDR3 is TGTGCCAGCAGCCCAACAGGGGTTGAGACCCAGTACTTC. Amino acid sequence: CASSPTGVETQYF.

The chain combines TRBV30 with TRBJ1-5; D is possibly TRBD1 (6 bases). Germline CDR1 is GTSNPN and CDR2 is SVGIG (reference sequence). CDR3 length: 16 amino acids. The V end lost 3 bases, the J end lost 2 bases, and 17 bases lay between the germline ends. The CDR3 DNA reads as TGTGCCTGGAGCCCGGAACAGGGTTCAGGCAATCAGCCCCAGCATTTT. This translates into CAWSPEQGSGNQPQHF.

V gene TRBV5-4 combines with J gene TRBJ1-4, with a tentative D call TRBD1 (6 bases). Germline values: CDR1 SGHNT, CDR2 YYREEE (reference sequence). V dropped 4 bases and J dropped 2 bases, with 12 bases sitting between them. The CDR3 spans 15 residues. CDR3 protein: CASSQGQSTNEKLFF. CDR3 nucleotides: TGTGCCAGCAGCCAAGGACAGAGCACTAATGAAAAACTGTTTTTT.

The chain is built from TRBV27 and TRBJ2-1; the match to TRBD1 covers 8 bases. The germline gives CDR1 MNHEY, CDR2 SMNVEV (reference sequence). This CDR3 comprises 13 residues. V gave up 3 bases and J gave up 6 bases; unmatched junction bases: 1. CDR3 nucleotides: TGTGCCAGCAGTTTGGGACAGGTCAATGAGCAGTTCTTC. Amino acid sequence: CASSLGQVNEQFF.

This clone was counted once. The chain employs TRBV11-2 and TRBJ2-3; D may be TRBD1 or TRBD2 (5 bases each). With 5 bases removed from V and 1 base from J, the gap between germline ends came to 16 bases. The CDR3 is 16 residues long. Germline V gene lookup returns CDR1 SGHAT and CDR2 FQNNGV. The CDR3 DNA follows: TGTGCCAGCAGCAGGGACCTAGGTTTAGGCACAGATACGCAGTATTTT. This encodes CASSRDLGLGTDTQYF.

This clone was picked up a small number of times. This rearrangement joins TRBV2 to TRBJ1-5; maybe TRBD1 (6 bases). V dropped 5 bases and J dropped 15 bases, with 17 bases sitting between them. The CDR3 is 12 residues long. The V gene's germline CDR1 is SNHLY and CDR2 FYNNEI. The CDR3 DNA follows: TGTGCCAGCAGTTGGACAGATATGGTCCCGCATTTT. This sequence encodes CASSWTDMVPHF.

J is TRBJ2-7 and V is TRBV14; D may be TRBD1 (5 bases). The CDR3 runs to 15 residues. Looked up from germline, CDR1 is SGHDN and CDR2 is FVKESK. With 1 base removed from V and 5 bases from J, the gap between germline ends came to 15 bases. CDR3 DNA sequence: TGTGCCAGCAGCCAAGGGCAGGGTCCAGTGCACGAGCAGTACTTC. Residues: CASSQGQGPVHEQYF.

V is TRBV6-4 and J is TRBJ2-2, with TRBD1 identical over 9 bases. Germline lookup yields CDR1 MRHNA and CDR2 SNTAGT. With 5 bases clipped from V and 6 bases from J, the junction kept 4 bases outside the gene matches. The CDR3 covers 14 residues. CDR3 DNA sequence: TGTGCCAGCAGTCCGGGACAGGGCTCCGGGGAGCTGTTTTTT. It translates to CASSPGQGSGELFF.